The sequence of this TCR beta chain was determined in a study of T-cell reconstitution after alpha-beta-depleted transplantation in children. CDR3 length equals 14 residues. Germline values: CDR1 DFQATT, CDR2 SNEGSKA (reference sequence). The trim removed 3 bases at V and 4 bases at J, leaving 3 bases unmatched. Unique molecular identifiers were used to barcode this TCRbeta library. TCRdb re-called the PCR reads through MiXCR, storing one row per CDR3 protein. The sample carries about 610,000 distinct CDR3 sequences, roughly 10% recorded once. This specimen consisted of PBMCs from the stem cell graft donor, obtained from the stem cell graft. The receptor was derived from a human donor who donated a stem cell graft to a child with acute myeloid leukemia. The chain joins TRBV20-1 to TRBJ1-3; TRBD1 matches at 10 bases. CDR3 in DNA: TGCAGTGCTAGGGGACAGGGGACCGGAAACACCATATATTTT. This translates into CSARGQGTGNTIYF.